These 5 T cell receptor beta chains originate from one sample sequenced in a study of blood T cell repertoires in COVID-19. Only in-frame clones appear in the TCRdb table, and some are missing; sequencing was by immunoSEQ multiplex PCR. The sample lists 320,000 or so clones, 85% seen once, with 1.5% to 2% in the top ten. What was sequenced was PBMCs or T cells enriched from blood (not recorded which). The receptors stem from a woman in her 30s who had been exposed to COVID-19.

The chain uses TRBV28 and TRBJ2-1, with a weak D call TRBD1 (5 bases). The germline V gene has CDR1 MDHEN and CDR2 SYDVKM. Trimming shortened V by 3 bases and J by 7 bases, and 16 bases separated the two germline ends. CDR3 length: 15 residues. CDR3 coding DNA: TGTGCCAGCAGTTTCAAGGGTCGACAGTGGAATGAGCAGTTCTTC. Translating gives CASSFKGRQWNEQFF.

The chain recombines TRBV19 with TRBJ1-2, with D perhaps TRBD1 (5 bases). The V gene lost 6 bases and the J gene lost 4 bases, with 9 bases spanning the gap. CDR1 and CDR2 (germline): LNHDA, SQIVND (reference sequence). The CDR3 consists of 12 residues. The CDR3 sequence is CASSSTVYGYTF. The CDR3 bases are TGTGCCAGTAGCTCGACAGTCTATGGCTACACCTTC.

The CDR3 nucleotides read TGTGCCACCAGTGTTTCCCCTAGCGCTTATTGGGATACGCAGTATTTT. This gives the protein CATSVSPSAYWDTQYF. The chain recombines TRBV24-1 with TRBJ2-3, with D perhaps TRBD2 (6 bases). V lost 5 bases, J lost 6 bases, and 20 bases lay in between. Germline values: CDR1 KGHDR, CDR2 SFDVKD. This CDR3 is 16 amino acids long.

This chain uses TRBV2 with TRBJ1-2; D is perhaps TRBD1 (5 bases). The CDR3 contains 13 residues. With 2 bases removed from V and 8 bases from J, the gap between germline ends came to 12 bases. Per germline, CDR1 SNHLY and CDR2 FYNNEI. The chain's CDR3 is CASSETRDRGYTF. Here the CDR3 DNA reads TGTGCCAGCAGTGAAACCAGGGATCGGGGCTACACCTTC.

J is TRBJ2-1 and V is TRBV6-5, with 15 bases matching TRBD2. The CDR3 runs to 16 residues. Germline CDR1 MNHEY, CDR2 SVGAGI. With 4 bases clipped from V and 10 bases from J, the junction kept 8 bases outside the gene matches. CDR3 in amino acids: CASSLRTSGRAQEQFF. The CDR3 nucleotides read TGTGCCAGCAGTTTACGGACTAGCGGGAGGGCCCAGGAGCAGTTCTTC.